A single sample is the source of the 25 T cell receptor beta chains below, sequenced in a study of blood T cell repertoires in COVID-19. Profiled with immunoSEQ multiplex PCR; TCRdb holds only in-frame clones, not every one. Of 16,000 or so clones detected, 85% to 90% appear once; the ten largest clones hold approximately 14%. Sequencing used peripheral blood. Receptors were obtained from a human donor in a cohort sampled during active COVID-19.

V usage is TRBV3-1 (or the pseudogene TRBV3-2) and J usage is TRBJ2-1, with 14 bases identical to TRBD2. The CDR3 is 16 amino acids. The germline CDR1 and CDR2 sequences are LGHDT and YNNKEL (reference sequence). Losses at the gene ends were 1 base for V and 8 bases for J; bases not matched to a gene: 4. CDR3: CASSQGLAGGLYEQFF. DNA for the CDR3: TGTGCCAGCAGCCAAGGACTAGCGGGGGGGCTCTATGAGCAGTTCTTC.

DNA of the CDR3: TGTGCCAGCAGCAACAGCTTACGTATCTACGAGCAGTACTTC. It codes for CASSNSLRIYEQYF. The rearrangement links TRBV7-2 to TRBJ2-7; D unclear. This CDR3 region has 14 residues. Germline V lookup: CDR1 SGHTA, CDR2 FQGNSA. V was shortened by 5 bases and J by 3 bases, with 14 bases between the two germline ends.

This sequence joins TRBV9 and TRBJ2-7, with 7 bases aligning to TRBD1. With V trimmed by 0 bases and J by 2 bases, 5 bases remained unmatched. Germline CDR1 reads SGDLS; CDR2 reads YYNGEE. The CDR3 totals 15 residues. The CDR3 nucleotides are TGTGCCAGCAGCGTAGCTGACAGGGTTCCCTACGAGCAGTACTTC. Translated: CASSVADRVPYEQYF.

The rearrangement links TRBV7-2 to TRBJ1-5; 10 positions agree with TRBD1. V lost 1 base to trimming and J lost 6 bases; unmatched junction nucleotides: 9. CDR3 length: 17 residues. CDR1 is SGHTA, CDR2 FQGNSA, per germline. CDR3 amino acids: CASSLGQGASWGQPQHF. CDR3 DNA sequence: TGTGCCAGCAGCTTAGGACAGGGGGCTTCCTGGGGTCAGCCCCAGCATTTT.

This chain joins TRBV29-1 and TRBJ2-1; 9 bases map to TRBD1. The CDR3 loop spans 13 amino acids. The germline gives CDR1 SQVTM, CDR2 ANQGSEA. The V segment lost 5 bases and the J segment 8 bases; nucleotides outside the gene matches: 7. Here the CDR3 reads CSVIRDRVHEQFF. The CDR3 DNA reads TGCAGCGTTATCCGGGACAGGGTGCATGAGCAGTTCTTC.

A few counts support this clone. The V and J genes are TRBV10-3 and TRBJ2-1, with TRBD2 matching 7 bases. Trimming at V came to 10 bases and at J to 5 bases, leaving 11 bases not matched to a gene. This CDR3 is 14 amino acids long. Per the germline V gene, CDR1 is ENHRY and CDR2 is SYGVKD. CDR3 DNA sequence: TGTGCCACGTTACGGGGGGACGGACACAATGAGCAGTTCTTC. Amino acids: CATLRGDGHNEQFF.

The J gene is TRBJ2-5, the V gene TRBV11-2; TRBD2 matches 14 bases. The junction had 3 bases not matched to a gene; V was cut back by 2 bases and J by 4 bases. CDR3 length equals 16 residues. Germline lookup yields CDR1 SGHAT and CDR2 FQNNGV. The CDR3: CASSLRGLAGGETQYF. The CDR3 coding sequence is TGTGCCAGCAGCTTACGCGGACTAGCGGGGGGAGAGACCCAGTACTTC.

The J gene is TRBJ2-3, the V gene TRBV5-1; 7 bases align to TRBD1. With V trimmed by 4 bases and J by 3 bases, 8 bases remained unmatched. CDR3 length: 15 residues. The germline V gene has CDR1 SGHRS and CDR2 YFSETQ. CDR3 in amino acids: CASSIPKGATDTQYF. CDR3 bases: TGCGCCAGCAGCATACCAAAGGGGGCAACAGATACGCAGTATTTT.

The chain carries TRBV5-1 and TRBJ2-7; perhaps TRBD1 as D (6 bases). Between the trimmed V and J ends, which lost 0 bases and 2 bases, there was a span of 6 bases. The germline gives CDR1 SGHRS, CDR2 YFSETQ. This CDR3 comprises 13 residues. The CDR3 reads CASSLEGAYEQYF. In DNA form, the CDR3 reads TGCGCCAGCAGCTTGGAGGGGGCCTACGAGCAGTACTTC.

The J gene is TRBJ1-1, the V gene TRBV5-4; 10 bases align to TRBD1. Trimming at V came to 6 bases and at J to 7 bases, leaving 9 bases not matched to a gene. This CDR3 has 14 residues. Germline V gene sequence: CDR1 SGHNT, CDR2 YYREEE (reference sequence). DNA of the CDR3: TGTGCCAGCACAAGACAGGGGGCGTTTTTTGAAGCTTTCTTT. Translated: CASTRQGAFFEAFF.

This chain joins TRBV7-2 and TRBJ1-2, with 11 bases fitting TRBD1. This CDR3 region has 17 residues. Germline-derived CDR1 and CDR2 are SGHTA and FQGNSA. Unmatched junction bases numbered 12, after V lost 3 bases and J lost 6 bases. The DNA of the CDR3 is TGTGCCAGCAGCTTCGGGACAGGGGGTTGGGGTACTAATGGCTACACCTTC. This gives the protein CASSFGTGGWGTNGYTF.

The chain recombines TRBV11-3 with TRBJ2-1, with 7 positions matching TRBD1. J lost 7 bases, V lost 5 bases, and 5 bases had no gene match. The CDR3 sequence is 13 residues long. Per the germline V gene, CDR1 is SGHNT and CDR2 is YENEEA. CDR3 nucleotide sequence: TGTGCCAGCAGCCACAGGGGTGGAAATGAGCAGTTCTTC. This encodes CASSHRGGNEQFF.

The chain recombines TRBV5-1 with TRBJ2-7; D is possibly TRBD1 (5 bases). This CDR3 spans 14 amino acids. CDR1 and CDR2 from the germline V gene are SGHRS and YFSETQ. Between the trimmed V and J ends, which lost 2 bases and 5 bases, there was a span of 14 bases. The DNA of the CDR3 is TGCGCCAGCAGCTTTTTTACAGGTCTGAACGAGCAGTACTTC. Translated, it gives CASSFFTGLNEQYF.

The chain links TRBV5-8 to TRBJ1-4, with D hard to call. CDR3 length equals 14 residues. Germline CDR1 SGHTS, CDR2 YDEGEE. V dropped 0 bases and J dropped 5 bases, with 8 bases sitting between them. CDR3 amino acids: CASSLVGMNEKLFF. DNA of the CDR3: TGTGCCAGCAGCTTGGTGGGCATGAATGAAAAACTGTTTTTT.

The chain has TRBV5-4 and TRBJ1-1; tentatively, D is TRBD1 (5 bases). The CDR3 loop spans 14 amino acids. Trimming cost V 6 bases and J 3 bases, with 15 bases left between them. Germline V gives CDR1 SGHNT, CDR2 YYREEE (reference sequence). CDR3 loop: CASTWRGGDTEAFF. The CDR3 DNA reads TGTGCCAGCACCTGGCGGGGGGGGGACACTGAAGCTTTCTTT.

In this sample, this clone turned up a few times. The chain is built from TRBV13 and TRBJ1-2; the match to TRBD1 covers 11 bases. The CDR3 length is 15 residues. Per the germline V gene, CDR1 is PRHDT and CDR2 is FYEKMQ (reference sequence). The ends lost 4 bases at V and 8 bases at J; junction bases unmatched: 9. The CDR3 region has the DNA TGTGCCAGCAGCTCCTGGGACAGGGGGAGTCGGGGCTACACCTTC. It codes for CASSSWDRGSRGYTF.

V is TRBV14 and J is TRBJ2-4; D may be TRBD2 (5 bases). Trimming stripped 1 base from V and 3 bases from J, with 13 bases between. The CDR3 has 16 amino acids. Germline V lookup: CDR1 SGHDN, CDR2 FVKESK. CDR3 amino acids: CASSQGLYFGKNIQYF. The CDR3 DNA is TGTGCCAGCAGCCAAGGACTATATTTTGGCAAAAACATTCAGTACTTC.

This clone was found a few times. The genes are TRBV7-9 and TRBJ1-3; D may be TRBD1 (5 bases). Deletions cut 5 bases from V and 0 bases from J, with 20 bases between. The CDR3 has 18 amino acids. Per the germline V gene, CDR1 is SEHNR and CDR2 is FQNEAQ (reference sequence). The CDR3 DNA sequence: TGTGCCAGCAGCCCTAGGTGGGATACAGGAAGCTCTGGAAACACCATATATTTT. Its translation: CASSPRWDTGSSGNTIYF. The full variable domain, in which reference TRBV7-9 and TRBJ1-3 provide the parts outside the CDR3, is DTGVSQNPRHKITKRGQNVTFRCDPISEHNRLYWYRQTLGQGPEFLTYFQNEAQLEKSRLLSDRFSAERPKGSFSTLEIQRTEQGDSAMYLCASSPRWDTGSSGNTIYFGEGSWLTVV.

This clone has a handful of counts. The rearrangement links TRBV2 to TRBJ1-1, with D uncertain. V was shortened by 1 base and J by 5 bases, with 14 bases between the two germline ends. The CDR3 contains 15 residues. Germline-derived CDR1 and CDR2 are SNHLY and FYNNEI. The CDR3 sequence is CASSEVAGLGTEAFF. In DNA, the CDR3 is TGTGCCAGCAGTGAAGTCGCGGGTTTGGGAACTGAAGCTTTCTTT.

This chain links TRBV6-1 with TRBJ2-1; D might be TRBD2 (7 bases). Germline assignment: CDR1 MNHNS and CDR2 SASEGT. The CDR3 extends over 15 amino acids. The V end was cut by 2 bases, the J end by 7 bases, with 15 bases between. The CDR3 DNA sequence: TGTGCCAGCAGTGAAAGGGGGGGCCTTTATAATGAGCAGTTCTTC. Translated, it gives CASSERGGLYNEQFF.

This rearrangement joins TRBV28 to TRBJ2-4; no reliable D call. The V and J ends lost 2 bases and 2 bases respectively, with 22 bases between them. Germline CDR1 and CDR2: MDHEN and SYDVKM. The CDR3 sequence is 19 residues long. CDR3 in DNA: TGTGCCAGCAGTTTACAGGCCCTGAACAGCCTATACCCCAAAAACATTCAGTACTTC. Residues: CASSLQALNSLYPKNIQYF.

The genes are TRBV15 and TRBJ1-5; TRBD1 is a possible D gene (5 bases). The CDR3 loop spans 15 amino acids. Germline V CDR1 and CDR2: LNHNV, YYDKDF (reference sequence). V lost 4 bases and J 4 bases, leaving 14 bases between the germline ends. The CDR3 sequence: CATSIGTQGNQPQHF. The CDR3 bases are TGTGCCACCAGCATCGGAACTCAGGGTAATCAGCCCCAGCATTTT.

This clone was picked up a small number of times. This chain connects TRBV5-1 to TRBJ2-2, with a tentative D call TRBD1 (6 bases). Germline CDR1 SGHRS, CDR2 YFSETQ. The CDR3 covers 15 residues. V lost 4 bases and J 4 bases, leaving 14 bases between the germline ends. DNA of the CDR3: TGCGCCAGCAGCCCTCACAGGGATAGCACCGGGGAGCTGTTTTTT. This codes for CASSPHRDSTGELFF.

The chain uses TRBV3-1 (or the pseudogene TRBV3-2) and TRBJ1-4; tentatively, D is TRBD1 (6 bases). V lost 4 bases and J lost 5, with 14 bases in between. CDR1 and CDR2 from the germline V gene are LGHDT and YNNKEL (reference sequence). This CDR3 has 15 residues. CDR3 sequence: CASSPLGGRNEKLFF. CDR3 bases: TGTGCCAGCAGCCCCCTCGGGGGGCGGAATGAAAAACTGTTTTTT.

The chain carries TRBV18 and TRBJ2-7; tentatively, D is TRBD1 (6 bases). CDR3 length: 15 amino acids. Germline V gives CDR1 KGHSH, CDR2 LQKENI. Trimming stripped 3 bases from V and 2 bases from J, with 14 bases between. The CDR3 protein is CASSPLPGHPYEQYF. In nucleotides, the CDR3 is TGTGCCAGCTCACCTCTACCGGGACACCCCTACGAGCAGTACTTC.